Listed below are T cell receptor beta chains from one sample, sequenced in a study of T cells in Graves' hyperthyroidism and ophthalmopathy. TCRdb processed the multiplex PCR reads anew with MiXCR; each CDR3 protein has one entry. The table lists approximately 530,000 distinct CDR3 sequences, just under 20% of them singletons, with around 50% in the top ten. The sample comprised blood. These receptors were obtained from a man in his forties or fifties with Graves' ophthalmopathy. CDR3s include the opening cysteine and the closing phenylalanine or tryptophan. The D gene is left open where the match is weak. Rows give clone size only sometimes, using once, few, many, or a class for an expanded clone.

abundance: NA
v_gene: TRBV30
d_gene: NA
j_gene: TRBJ2-4
CDR3nt: TGTGCCTGGAGTAGGGGGTCCTTAGAAAACATTCAGTACTTC
CDR3aa: CAWSRGSLENIQYF

abundance: once
v_gene: TRBV18
d_gene: NA
j_gene: TRBJ1-1
CDR3nt: TGTGCCAGCTCACCAATCAGGGGAGTTGATCCTAACCTAGAAAACACTGAAGCTTTCTTT
CDR3aa: CASSPIRGVDPNLENTEAFF

abundance: NA
v_gene: TRBV18
d_gene: NA
j_gene: TRBJ2-7
CDR3nt: TGTGCCAGCTCCCCACCCGGCACTAATTACGAGCAGTACTTC
CDR3aa: CASSPPGTNYEQYF

abundance: many
v_gene: TRBV11-3
d_gene: TRBD2
j_gene: TRBJ2-3
CDR3nt: TGTGCCAGCAGCCTTAGCGGGAGGAGCACAGATACGCAGTATTTT
CDR3aa: CASSLSGRSTDTQYF

abundance: many
v_gene: TRBV12-3/TRBV12-4
d_gene: TRBD2
j_gene: TRBJ2-1
CDR3nt: TGTGCCAGCAGGGTCGGGGGGGGTTACAATGAGCAGTTCTTC
CDR3aa: CASRVGGGYNEQFF

abundance: NA
v_gene: TRBV27
d_gene: NA
j_gene: TRBJ2-7
CDR3nt: TGTGCCAGCAGTATTCGGGAAAGCACCGAGCAGTACTTC
CDR3aa: CASSIRESTEQYF

abundance: many
v_gene: TRBV24-1
d_gene: NA
j_gene: TRBJ2-5
CDR3nt: TGTGCCACCAGTGTACCGTACCAAGAGACCCAGTACTTC
CDR3aa: CATSVPYQETQYF

abundance: few
v_gene: TRBV5-1
d_gene: TRBD1
j_gene: TRBJ2-2
CDR3nt: TGCGCCAGCAGCTTGGTGGGACAGGGGGCCCCTCTAGGAACCGGGGAGCTGTTTTTT
CDR3aa: CASSLVGQGAPLGTGELFF

abundance: NA
v_gene: TRBV5-1
d_gene: TRBD2
j_gene: TRBJ2-2
CDR3nt: TGCGCCAGCAGTTTGAACCCGGGGACTAGCAAGGGCGGGGAGCTGTTTTTT
CDR3aa: CASSLNPGTSKGGELFF

abundance: few
v_gene: TRBV27
d_gene: NA
j_gene: TRBJ1-6
CDR3nt: TGTGCCAGCAGCCTCAGGGGATCCCCATCACCCCTCCACTTT
CDR3aa: CASSLRGSPSPLHF

abundance: many
v_gene: TRBV7-2
d_gene: NA
j_gene: TRBJ2-7
CDR3nt: TGTGCCAGCAGCTCAGGCCGAAACTACGAGCAGTACTTC
CDR3aa: CASSSGRNYEQYF

abundance: NA
v_gene: TRBV6-1
d_gene: NA
j_gene: TRBJ1-1
CDR3nt: TGTGCCAGCAGTTATAGGTTGAACACTGAAGCTTTCTTT
CDR3aa: CASSYRLNTEAFF

abundance: NA
v_gene: TRBV7-8
d_gene: NA
j_gene: TRBJ2-1
CDR3nt: TGTGCCAGCAGCCCCTTTAACAATGAGCAGTTCTTC
CDR3aa: CASSPFNNEQFF

abundance: few
v_gene: TRBV7-3
d_gene: NA
j_gene: TRBJ1-1
CDR3nt: TGTGCCAGCAGCTTCGGTTGGGGGCGAGTGAGCCCAACTGAAGCTTTCTTT
CDR3aa: CASSFGWGRVSPTEAFF

abundance: few
v_gene: TRBV3-1
d_gene: NA
j_gene: TRBJ2-3
CDR3nt: TGTGCCAGCAGCCAAAGGAGGGGTCACGGCACAGATACGCAGTATTTT
CDR3aa: CASSQRRGHGTDTQYF

abundance: few
v_gene: TRBV18
d_gene: NA
j_gene: TRBJ2-2
CDR3nt: TGTGCCAGCTTTGGCCAGATAAACATACAGAACACCGGGGAGCTGTTTTTT
CDR3aa: CASFGQINIQNTGELFF

abundance: many
v_gene: TRBV11-1
d_gene: NA
j_gene: TRBJ2-7
CDR3nt: TGTGCCAGCAGCTCCCGCGGGGCCCCCCTTGATTACGAGCAGTACTTC
CDR3aa: CASSSRGAPLDYEQYF

abundance: many
v_gene: TRBV20-1
d_gene: TRBD1
j_gene: TRBJ1-1
CDR3nt: TGCAGTGCTACAGCGGGGACAGGGAGGTTTCCCATGAACACTGAAGCTTTCTTT
CDR3aa: CSATAGTGRFPMNTEAFF